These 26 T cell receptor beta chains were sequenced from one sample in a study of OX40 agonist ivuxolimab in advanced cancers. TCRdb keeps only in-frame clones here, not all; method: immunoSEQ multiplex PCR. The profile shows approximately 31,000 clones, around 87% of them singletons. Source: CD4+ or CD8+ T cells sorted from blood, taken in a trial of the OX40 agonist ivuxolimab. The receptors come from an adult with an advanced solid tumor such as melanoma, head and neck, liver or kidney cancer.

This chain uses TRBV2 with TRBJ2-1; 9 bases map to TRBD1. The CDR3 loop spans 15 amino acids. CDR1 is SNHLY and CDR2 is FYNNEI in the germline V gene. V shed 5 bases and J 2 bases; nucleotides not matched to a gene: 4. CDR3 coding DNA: TGTGCCAGCAGTTTCACAGGGGGCGCCTACAATGAGCAGTTCTTC. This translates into CASSFTGGAYNEQFF.

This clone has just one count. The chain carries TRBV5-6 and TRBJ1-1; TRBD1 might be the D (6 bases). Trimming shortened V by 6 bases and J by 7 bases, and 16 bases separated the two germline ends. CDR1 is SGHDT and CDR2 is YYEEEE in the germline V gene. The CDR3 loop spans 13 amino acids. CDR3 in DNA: TGTGCCAGCATGGCCGGGACACCTAGTGAAGCTTTCTTT. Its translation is CASMAGTPSEAFF. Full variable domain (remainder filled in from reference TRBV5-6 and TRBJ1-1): DAGVTQSPTHLIKTRGQQVTLRCSPKSGHDTVSWYQQALGQGPQFIFQYYEEEERQRGNFPDRFSGHQFPNYSSELNVNALLLGDSALYLCASMAGTPSEAFFGQGTRLTVV.

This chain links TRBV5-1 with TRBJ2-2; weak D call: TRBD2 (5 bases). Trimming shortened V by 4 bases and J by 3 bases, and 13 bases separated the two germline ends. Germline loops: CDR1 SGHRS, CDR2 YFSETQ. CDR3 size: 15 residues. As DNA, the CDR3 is TGCGCCAGCAGCGCCGGTCTAGCCTACACCGGGGAGCTGTTTTTT. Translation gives CASSAGLAYTGELFF.

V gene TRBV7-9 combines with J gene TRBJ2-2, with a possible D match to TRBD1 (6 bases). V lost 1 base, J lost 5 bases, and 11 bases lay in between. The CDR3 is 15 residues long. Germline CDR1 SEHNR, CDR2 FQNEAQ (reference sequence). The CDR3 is CASSLGNRVTGELFF. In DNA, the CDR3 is TGTGCCAGCAGCTTAGGGAACAGGGTTACCGGGGAGCTGTTTTTT.

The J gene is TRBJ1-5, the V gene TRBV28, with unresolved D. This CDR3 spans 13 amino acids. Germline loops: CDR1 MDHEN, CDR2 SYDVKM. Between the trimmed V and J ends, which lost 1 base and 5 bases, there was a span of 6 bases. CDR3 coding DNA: TGTGCCAGCAGTTTATTTGGGGATCAGCCCCAGCATTTT. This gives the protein CASSLFGDQPQHF.

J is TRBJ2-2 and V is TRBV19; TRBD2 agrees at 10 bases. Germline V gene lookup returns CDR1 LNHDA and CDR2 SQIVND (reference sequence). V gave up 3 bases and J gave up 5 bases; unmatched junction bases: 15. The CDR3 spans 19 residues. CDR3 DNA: TGTGCCAGTAGTATGCCTGGACTAGCGGAGAGGTTGGTGACCGGGGAGCTGTTTTTT. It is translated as CASSMPGLAERLVTGELFF.

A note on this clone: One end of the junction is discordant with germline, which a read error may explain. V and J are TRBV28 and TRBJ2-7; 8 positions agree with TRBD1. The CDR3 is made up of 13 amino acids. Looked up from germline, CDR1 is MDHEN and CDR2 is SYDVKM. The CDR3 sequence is CASSPGGRIVKNF. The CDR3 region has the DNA TGTGCCAGCAGTCCAGGGGGCAGGATTGTCAAGAACTTC.

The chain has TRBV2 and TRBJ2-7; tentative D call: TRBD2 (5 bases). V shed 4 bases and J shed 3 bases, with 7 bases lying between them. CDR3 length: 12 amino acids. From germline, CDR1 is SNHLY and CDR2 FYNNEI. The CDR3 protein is CASSGTGYEQYF. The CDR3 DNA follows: TGTGCCAGCAGTGGGACTGGCTACGAGCAGTACTTC. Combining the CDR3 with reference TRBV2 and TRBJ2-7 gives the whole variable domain EPEVTQTPSHQVTQMGQEVILRCVPISNHLYFYWYRQILGQKVEFLVSFYNNEISEKSEIFDDQFSVERPDGSNFTLKIRSTKLEDSAMYFCASSGTGYEQYFGPGTRLTVT.

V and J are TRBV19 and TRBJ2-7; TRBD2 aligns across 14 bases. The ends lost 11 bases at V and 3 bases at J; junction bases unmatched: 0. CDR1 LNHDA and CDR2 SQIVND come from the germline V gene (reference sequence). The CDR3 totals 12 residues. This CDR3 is CAGLAGGYEQYF. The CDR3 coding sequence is TGTGCCGGACTAGCGGGGGGCTACGAGCAGTACTTC. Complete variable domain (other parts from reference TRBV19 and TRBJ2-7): DGGITQSPKYLFRKEGQNVTLSCEQNLNHDAMYWYRQDPGQGLRLIYYSQIVNDFQKGDIAEGYSVSREKKESFPLTVTSAQKNPTAFYLCAGLAGGYEQYFGPGTRLTVT.

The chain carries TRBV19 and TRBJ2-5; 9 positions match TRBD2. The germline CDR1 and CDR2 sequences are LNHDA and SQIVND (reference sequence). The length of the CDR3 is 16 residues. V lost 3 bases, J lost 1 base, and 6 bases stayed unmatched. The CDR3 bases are TGTGCCAGTAGTATCGGGACTAGCAGCCTCCAAGAGACCCAGTACTTC. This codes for CASSIGTSSLQETQYF.

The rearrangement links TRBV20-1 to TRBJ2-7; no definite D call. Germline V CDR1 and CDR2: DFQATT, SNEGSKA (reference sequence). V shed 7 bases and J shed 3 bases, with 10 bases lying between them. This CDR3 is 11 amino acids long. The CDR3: CSGNSVYEQYF. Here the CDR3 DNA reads TGCAGTGGCAACTCAGTCTACGAGCAGTACTTC.

The CDR3: CASSFGWGTGANTGELFF. Written as DNA, the CDR3 is TGCGCCAGCAGCTTTGGTTGGGGGACAGGGGCCAACACCGGGGAGCTGTTTTTT. The chain couples TRBV5-1 to TRBJ2-2; 10 positions agree with TRBD1. Germline CDR1 and CDR2: SGHRS and YFSETQ. This CDR3 has 18 amino acids. The V segment lost 2 bases and the J segment 2 bases; nucleotides outside the gene matches: 9.

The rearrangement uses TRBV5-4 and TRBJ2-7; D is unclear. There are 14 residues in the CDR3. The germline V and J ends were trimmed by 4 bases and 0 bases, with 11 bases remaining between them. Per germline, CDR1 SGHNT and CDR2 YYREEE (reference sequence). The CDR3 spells CASSPQSLSYEQYF. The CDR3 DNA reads TGTGCCAGCAGCCCCCAGTCACTCTCCTACGAGCAGTACTTC. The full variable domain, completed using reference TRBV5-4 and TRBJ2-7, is ETGVTQSPTHLIKTRGQQVTLRCSSQSGHNTVSWYQQALGQGPQFIFQYYREEENGRGNFPPRFSGLQFPNYSSELNVNALELDDSALYLCASSPQSLSYEQYFGPGTRLTVT.

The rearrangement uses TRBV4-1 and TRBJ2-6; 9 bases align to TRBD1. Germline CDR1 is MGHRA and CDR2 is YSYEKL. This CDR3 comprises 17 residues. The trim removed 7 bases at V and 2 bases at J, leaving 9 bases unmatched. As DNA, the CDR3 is TGCGCCAGCATGGTGGGACAGGGTGTAACTGGGGCCAACGTCCTGACTTTC. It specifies CASMVGQGVTGANVLTF.

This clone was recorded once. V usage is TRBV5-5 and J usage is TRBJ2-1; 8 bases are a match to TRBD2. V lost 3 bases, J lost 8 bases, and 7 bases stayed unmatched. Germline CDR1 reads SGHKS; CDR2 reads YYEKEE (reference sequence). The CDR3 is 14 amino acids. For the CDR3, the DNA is TGTGCCAGCAGCTCTAGCGGGCGGAACGATGAGCAGTTCTTC. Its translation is CASSSSGRNDEQFF.

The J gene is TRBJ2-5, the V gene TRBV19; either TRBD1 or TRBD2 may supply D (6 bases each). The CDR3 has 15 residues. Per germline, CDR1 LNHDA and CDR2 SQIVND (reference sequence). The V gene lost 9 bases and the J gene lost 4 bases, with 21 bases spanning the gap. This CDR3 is CASSRGPDGRETQYF. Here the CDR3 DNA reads TGTGCCAGCTCTCGGGGGCCCGACGGGAGAGAGACCCAGTACTTC.

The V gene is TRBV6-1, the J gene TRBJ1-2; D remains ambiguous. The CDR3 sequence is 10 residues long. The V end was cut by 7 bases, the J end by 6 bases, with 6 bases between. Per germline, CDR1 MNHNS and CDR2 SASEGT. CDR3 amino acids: CASKADGYTF. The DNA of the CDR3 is TGTGCCAGCAAAGCCGATGGCTACACCTTC.

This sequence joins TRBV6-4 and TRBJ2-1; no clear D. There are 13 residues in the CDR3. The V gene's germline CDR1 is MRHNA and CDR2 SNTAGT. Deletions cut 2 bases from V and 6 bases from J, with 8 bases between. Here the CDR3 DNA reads TGTGCCAGCAGTGACCACTTGGGCAATGAGCAGTTCTTC. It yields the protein CASSDHLGNEQFF.

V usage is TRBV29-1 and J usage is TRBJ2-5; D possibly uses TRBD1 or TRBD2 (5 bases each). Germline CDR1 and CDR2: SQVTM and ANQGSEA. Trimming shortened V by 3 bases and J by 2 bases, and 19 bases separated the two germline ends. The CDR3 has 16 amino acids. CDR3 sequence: CSVEGVARAAQETQYF. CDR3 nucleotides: TGCAGCGTTGAGGGGGTAGCCAGGGCGGCTCAAGAGACCCAGTACTTC.

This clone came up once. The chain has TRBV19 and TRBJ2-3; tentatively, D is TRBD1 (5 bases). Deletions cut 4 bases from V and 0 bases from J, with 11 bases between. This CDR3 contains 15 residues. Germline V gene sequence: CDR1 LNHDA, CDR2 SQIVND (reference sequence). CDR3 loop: CASSSTDSSTDTQYF. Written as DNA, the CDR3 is TGTGCCAGTAGTAGTACCGACAGTAGCACAGATACGCAGTATTTT.

CDR3 bases: TGCGCCAGCAGCTTGGATGGACAGAAAGGTAATGAGCAGTTCTTC. It codes for CASSLDGQKGNEQFF. This rearrangement joins TRBV5-1 to TRBJ2-1, with a weak D call TRBD1 (6 bases). The length of the CDR3 is 15 residues. CDR1 is SGHRS, CDR2 YFSETQ, per germline. V lost 0 bases and J lost 7, with 14 bases in between.

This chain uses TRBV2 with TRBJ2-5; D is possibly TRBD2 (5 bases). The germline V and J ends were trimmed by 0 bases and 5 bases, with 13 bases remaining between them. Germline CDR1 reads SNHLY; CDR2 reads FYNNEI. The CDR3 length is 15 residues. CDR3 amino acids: CASSEARGPGETQYF. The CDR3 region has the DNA TGTGCCAGCAGTGAAGCGAGAGGGCCCGGTGAGACCCAGTACTTC. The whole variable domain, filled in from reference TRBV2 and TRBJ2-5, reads EPEVTQTPSHQVTQMGQEVILRCVPISNHLYFYWYRQILGQKVEFLVSFYNNEISEKSEIFDDQFSVERPDGSNFTLKIRSTKLEDSAMYFCASSEARGPGETQYFGPGTRLLVL.

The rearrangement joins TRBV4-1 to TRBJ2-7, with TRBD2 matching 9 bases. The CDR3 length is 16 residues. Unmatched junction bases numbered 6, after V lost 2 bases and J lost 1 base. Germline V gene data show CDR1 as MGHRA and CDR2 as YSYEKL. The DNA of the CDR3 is TGCGCCAGCAGCCAAACGGAACTAGCGGGTTCCTACGAGCAGTACTTC. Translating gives CASSQTELAGSYEQYF.

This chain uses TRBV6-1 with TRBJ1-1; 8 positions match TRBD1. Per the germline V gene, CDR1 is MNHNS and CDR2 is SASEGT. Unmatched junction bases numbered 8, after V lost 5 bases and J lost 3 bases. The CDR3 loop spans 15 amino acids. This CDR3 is CASSTTRGPYTEAFF. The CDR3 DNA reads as TGTGCCAGCAGTACTACCAGGGGGCCCTACACTGAAGCTTTCTTT.

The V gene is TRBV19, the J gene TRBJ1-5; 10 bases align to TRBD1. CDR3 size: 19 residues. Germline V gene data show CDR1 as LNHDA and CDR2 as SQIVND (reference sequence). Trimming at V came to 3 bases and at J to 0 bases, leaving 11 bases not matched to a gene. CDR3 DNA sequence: TGTGCCAGTAGTATTCTGGGACAGGGGTATCCATATAGCAATCAGCCCCAGCATTTT. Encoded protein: CASSILGQGYPYSNQPQHF.

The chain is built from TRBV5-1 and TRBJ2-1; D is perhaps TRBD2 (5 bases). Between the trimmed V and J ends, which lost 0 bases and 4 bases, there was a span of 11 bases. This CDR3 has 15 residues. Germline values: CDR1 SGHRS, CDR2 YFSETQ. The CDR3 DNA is TGCGCCAGCAGCTTGGGTGGAGCGGATTACAATGAGCAGTTCTTC. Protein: CASSLGGADYNEQFF.